This TCR beta chain was observed in a study of T cell changes during pregnancy in multiple sclerosis. Here immunoSEQ multiplex PCR was the method, and the copy in TCRdb shows in-frame clones only, minus some. The table lists about 53,000 clones, roughly nine tenths of them singletons. The CDR3 extends over 14 amino acids. V shed 3 bases and J shed 6 bases, with 15 bases lying between them. Germline V gives CDR1 SGDLS, CDR2 YYNGEE. The material was CD8+ T cells from peripheral blood mononuclear cells, obtained before pregnancy. The sequence was collected from a female donor with multiple sclerosis, enrolled in a pregnancy study. V and J are TRBV9 and TRBJ1-2, with D perhaps TRBD1 (6 bases). CDR3 bases: TGTGCCAGCAGCGCCCAACAGGGATTCCATGGCTACACCTTC. This encodes CASSAQQGFHGYTF.